Listed below are T cell receptor beta chains from one sample, sequenced in a study of blood T cell repertoires in COVID-19. Profiled with immunoSEQ multiplex PCR; TCRdb holds only in-frame clones, not every one. The repertoire holds roughly 220,000 clones, with approximately 85% as singletons. Material for sequencing was peripheral blood. Receptor source: a man aged 50 or older who had recovered from COVID-19. CDR3s include the opening cysteine and the closing phenylalanine or tryptophan. The D gene is left open where the match is weak. Size is omitted from some rows. Given values are once, few, many or a class for expanded clones.

NA	NA	TRBV5-1	TRBJ2-1	TGCGCCAGCAGCTTGTCTATGAGCGGATCTAATGAGCAGTTCTTC	CASSLSMSGSNEQFF
NA	NA	TRBV5-4	TRBJ2-5	TGTGCCAGCAGAATAGGGGATATAGGGATTGGGGAGACCCAGTACTTC	CASRIGDIGIGETQYF
NA	few	TRBV6-5	TRBJ1-1	TGTGCATCAGGTCGTCGGAACACTGAAGCTTTCTTT	CASGRRNTEAFF
TRBD2	NA	TRBV7-8	TRBJ2-5	TGTGCCAGCAGCTTAGTCGGGGGGGAGGGTGTGACCCAGTACTTC	CASSLVGGEGVTQYF
TRBD2	NA	TRBV5-1	TRBJ2-3	TGCGCCAGCAGCTTGGAGCGGGGGAGGGGAACAGATACGCAGTATTTT	CASSLERGRGTDTQYF
TRBD1	NA	TRBV27	TRBJ2-7	TGTGCCAGCCGAACCTCGGGGACAGGGAGCTACGAGCAGTACTTC	CASRTSGTGSYEQYF
TRBD2	NA	TRBV28	TRBJ2-7	TGTGCCAGCAGGCTGGGACTAGCGGGCAGCGAGCAGTACTTC	CASRLGLAGSEQYF
TRBD1	NA	TRBV5-4	TRBJ1-1	TGTGCCAGCAGCTTGGCCCACAGGGGTCTAGACACTGAAGCTTTCTTT	CASSLAHRGLDTEAFF
TRBD2	NA	TRBV19	TRBJ2-1	TGTGCCAGTAGTATGGGTACTAGCGGGAGGGATGAGCAGTTCTTC	CASSMGTSGRDEQFF
TRBD1	NA	TRBV18	TRBJ1-5	TGTGCCAGCTCACCGACAGGGAGCCAGCCCCAGCATTTT	CASSPTGSQPQHF
NA	few	TRBV7-7	TRBJ2-5	TGTGCCAGCAGCTTAGGGTTCCAGGGTACCCAGTACTTC	CASSLGFQGTQYF
TRBD2	NA	TRBV11-2	TRBJ2-1	TGTGCCAGCAGCTTAGTTATGGGCATAGCGGGAGGGCACAATGAGCAGTTCTTC	CASSLVMGIAGGHNEQFF
TRBD1	NA	TRBV9	TRBJ1-6	TGTGCCAGCAGCAACCGGGACAGAAATTCACCCCTCCACTTT	CASSNRDRNSPLHF
NA	NA	TRBV4-1	TRBJ2-2	TGCGCCAGCAGCCCCGGGTACAACAGGGTAACGGCCGGGGAGCTGTTTTTT	CASSPGYNRVTAGELFF
TRBD1	NA	TRBV6-5	TRBJ2-7	TGTGCGCTCCGGGACAGGGTTTCGGGCGAGCAGTACTTC	CALRDRVSGEQYF
TRBD1	NA	TRBV27	TRBJ2-6	TGTGCCAGCAGTTTCTCCAAGACCGTCCTTGCGGGACAGGGGGTGGCGTGGGCCAACGTCCTGACTTTC	CASSFSKTVLAGQGVAWANVLTF
NA	NA	TRBV11-2	TRBJ1-5	TGTGCCAGCAGCTTATCCGCGGATAGCAATCAGCCCCAGCATTTT	CASSLSADSNQPQHF
TRBD2	once	TRBV4-1	TRBJ2-7	TGCGCCAGCAGCGAATCTAGCGGGACAACCTACGAGCAGTACTTC	CASSESSGTTYEQYF
NA	NA	TRBV28	TRBJ2-3	TGTGCCAGCTCTTTGGCATTCCCAGATACGCAGTATTTT	CASSLAFPDTQYF
TRBD1	once	TRBV6-5	TRBJ1-2	TGTGCCAGCAGAAAACAGGGGATAAACTATGGCTACACCTTC	CASRKQGINYGYTF
TRBD1	NA	TRBV5-1	TRBJ2-7	TGCGCCAGCAGAGAGACAGGGGCCTTCGAGCAGTACTTC	CASRETGAFEQYF
NA	NA	TRBV28	TRBJ2-7	TGTGCCAGCAGTTTAGAACAGACCTACGAGCAGTACTTC	CASSLEQTYEQYF
NA	NA	TRBV27	TRBJ2-7	TGTGCCAGCAGTTTTCCGGGCTACGAGCAGTACTTC	CASSFPGYEQYF
NA	NA	TRBV10-3	TRBJ2-6	TGTGCCATCAGTGAGCGGGGATTGGGCTCTGGGGCCAACGTCCTGACTTTC	CAISERGLGSGANVLTF
TRBD1	NA	TRBV28	TRBJ1-1	TGTGCCAGCAGTTTATGGACAGGGGTGGGGGCTTTCTTT	CASSLWTGVGAFF
NA	NA	TRBV27	TRBJ1-2	TGTGCCAGCAGTTCCCAAACAGGGACCTTTGGCTATGGCTACACCTTC	CASSSQTGTFGYGYTF
NA	once	TRBV6-5	TRBJ1-1	TGTGCCAGCAGTTACCGGCCAGGGGTGGACACTGAAGCTTTCTTT	CASSYRPGVDTEAFF